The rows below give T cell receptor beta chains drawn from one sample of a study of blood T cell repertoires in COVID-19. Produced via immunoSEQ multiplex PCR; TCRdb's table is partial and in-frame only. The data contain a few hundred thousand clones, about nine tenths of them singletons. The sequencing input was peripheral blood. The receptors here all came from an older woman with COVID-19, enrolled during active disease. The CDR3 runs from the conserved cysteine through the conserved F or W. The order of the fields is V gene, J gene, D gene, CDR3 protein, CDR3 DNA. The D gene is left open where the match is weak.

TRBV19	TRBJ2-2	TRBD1	CASRNPAGQGMVGELFF	TGTGCCAGTCGAAACCCTGCGGGACAGGGCATGGTCGGGGAGCTGTTTTTT
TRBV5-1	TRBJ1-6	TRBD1	CASSRRGPYNSPLHF	TGCGCCAGCAGCAGAAGGGGGCCCTATAATTCACCCCTCCACTTT
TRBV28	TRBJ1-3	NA	CASSSSSPTGRTFF	NA
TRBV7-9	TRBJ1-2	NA	CASSLSGATRSANYGYTF	TGTGCCAGCAGCTTATCAGGGGCGACACGTTCAGCTAACTATGGCTACACCTTC
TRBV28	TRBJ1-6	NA	CASSRFSSYNSPLHF	TGTGCCAGCAGTCGATTTAGCTCCTATAATTCACCCCTCCACTTT
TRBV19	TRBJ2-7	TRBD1	CASSIVGGTGPYEQYF	TGTGCCAGTAGTATAGTAGGGGGGACAGGACCCTACGAGCAGTACTTC
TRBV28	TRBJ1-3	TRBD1	CASSPEVQGGPRPRSGNTIYF	TGTGCCAGCAGTCCAGAGGTACAGGGGGGCCCCCGGCCCCGCTCTGGAAACACCATATATTTT
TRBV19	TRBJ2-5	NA	CASSMRGETQYF	TGTGCCAGTAGTATGAGGGGGGAGACCCAGTACTTC
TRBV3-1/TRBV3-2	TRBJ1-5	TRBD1	CASSQGTGYQPQHF	TGTGCCAGCAGCCAAGGGACAGGGTATCAGCCCCAGCATTTT
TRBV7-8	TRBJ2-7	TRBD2	CASSPQRGVSYEQYF	TGTGCCAGCAGCCCCCAGCGGGGGGTCTCCTACGAGCAGTACTTC
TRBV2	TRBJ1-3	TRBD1	CATKDRGGGNTIYF	TGTGCCACTAAAGACAGGGGAGGGGGAAACACCATATATTTT